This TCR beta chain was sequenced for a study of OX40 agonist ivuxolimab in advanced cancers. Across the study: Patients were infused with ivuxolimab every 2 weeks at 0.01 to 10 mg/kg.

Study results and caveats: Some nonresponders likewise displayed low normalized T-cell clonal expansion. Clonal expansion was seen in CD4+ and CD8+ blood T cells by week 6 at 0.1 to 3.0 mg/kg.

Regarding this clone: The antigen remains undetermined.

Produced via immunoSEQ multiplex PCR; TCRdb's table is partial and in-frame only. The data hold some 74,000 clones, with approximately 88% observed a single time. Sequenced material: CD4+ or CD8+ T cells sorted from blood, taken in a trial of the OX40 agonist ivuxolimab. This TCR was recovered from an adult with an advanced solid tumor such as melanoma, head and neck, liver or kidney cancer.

CDR3 residues: CASSSGAINEQFF. The CDR3 DNA reads as TGCGCCAGCAGCTCCGGGGCGATCAATGAGCAGTTCTTC. The rearrangement joins TRBV5-1 to TRBJ2-1; D is possibly TRBD1 or TRBD2 (5 bases each). Deletions cut 3 bases from V and 6 bases from J, with 10 bases between. CDR1 is SGHRS, CDR2 YFSETQ, per germline. The CDR3 totals 13 residues.